The clone carrying this T cell receptor (beta chain) has at least ten counts. In germline, CDR1 is LNHDA, CDR2 SQIVND (reference sequence). Between the trimmed V and J ends, which lost 6 bases and 4 bases, there was a span of 15 bases. The CDR3 length is 15 residues. The source of the sample is a study of T cells after yellow fever vaccination. Each CDR3 protein gets one entry after TCRdb re-called the 5' RACE reads with MiXCR. The sample shows approximately 240,000 distinct CDR3 sequences, approximately 3.5% of them seen only once. The chain is built from TRBV19 and TRBJ2-2; D is undetermined. The source material was PBMCs, sampled 15 days after the yellow fever booster vaccination. The clonotype was recovered from a man between 18 and 29 years old who received the YFV17D yellow fever vaccine. CDR3 nucleotides: TGTGCCAGTAGATATAGGTTGGCGAGCACCGGGGAGCTGTTTTTT. This encodes CASRYRLASTGELFF. The full variable domain, with the rest looked up from reference TRBV19 and TRBJ2-2, is DGGITQSPKYLFRKEGQNVTLSCEQNLNHDAMYWYRQDPGQGLRLIYYSQIVNDFQKGDIAEGYSVSREKKESFPLTVTSAQKNPTAFYLCASRYRLASTGELFFGEGSRLTVL.